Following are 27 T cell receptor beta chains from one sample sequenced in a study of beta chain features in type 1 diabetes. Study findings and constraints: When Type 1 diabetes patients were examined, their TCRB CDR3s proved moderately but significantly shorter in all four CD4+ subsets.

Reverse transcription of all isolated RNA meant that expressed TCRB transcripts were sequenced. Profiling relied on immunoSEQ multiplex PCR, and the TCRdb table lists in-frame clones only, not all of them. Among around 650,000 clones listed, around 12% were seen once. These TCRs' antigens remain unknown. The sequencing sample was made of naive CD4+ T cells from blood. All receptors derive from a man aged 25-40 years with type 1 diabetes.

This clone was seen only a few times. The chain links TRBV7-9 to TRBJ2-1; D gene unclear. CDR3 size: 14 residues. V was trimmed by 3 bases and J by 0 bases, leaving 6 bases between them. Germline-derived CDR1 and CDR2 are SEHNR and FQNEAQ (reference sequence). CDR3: CASSFRSSYNEQFF. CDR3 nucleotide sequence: TGTGCCAGCAGCTTCCGAAGCTCCTACAATGAGCAGTTCTTC.

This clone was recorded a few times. The CDR3 DNA reads TGTGCCAGTAGTACTTTAGCGGGGGGCGCAGATACGCAGTATTTT. It is translated as CASSTLAGGADTQYF. The chain employs TRBV19 and TRBJ2-3, with 10 bases identical to TRBD2. J lost 4 bases, V lost 4 bases, and 5 bases had no gene match. Per the germline V gene, CDR1 is LNHDA and CDR2 is SQIVND (reference sequence). This CDR3 comprises 15 residues.

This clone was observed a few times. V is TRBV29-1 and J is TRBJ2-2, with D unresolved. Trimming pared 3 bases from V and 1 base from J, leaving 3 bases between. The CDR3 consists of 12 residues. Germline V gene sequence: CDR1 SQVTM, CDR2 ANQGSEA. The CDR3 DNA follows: TGCAGCGTTGAGGAGAACACCGGGGAGCTGTTTTTT. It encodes CSVEENTGELFF.

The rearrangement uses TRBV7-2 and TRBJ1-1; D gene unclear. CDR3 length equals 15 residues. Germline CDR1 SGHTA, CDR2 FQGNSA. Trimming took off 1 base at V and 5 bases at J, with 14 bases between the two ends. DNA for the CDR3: TGTGCCAGCAGCTTAGTGTCCGCAACGGGGACTGAAGCTTTCTTT. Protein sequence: CASSLVSATGTEAFF.

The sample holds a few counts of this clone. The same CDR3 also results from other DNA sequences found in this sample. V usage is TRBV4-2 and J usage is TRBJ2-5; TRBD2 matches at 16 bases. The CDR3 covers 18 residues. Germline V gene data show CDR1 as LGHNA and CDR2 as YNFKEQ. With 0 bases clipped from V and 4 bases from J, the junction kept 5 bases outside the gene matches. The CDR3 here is CASSQEGTSGGAGETQYF. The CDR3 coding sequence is TGTGCCAGCAGCCAAGAAGGGACTAGCGGGGGGGCCGGAGAGACCCAGTACTTC.

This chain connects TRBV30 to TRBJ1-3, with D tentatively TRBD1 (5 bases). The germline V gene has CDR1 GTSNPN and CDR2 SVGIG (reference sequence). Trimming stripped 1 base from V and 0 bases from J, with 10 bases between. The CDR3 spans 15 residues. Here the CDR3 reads CAWSGQPISGNTIYF. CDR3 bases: TGTGCCTGGAGTGGACAGCCAATCTCTGGAAACACCATATATTTT.

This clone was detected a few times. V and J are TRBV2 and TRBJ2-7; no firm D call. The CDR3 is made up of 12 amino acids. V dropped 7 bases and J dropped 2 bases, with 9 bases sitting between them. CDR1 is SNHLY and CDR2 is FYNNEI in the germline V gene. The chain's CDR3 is CASKGLAYEQYF. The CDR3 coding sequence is TGTGCCAGCAAAGGGCTAGCCTACGAGCAGTACTTC.

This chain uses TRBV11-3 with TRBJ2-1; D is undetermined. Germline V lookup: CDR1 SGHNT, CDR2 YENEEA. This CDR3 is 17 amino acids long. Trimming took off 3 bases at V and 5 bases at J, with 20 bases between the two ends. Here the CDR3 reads CASSLGGWDELNNEQFF. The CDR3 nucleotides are TGTGCCAGCAGCTTGGGCGGTTGGGATGAGCTGAACAATGAGCAGTTCTTC.

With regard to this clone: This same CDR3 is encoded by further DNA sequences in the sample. CDR3: CASSQVSGGTEAFF. The CDR3 nucleotides read TGTGCCAGCAGCCAAGTCTCGGGGGGAACTGAAGCTTTCTTT. The chain uses TRBV14 and TRBJ1-1, with TRBD1 as a possible D gene (5 bases). This CDR3 spans 14 amino acids. Trimming took off 1 base at V and 5 bases at J, with 11 bases between the two ends. The V gene's germline CDR1 is SGHDN and CDR2 FVKESK.

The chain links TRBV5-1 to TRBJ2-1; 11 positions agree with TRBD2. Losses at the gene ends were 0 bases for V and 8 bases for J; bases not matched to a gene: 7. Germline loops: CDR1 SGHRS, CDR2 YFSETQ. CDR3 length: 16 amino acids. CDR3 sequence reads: CASSLAGTSGSDEQFF. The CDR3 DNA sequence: TGCGCCAGCAGCTTGGCCGGGACTAGCGGTAGCGATGAGCAGTTCTTC. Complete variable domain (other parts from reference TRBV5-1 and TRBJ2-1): KAGVTQTPRYLIKTRGQQVTLSCSPISGHRSVSWYQQTPGQGLQFLFEYFSETQRNKGNFPGRFSGRQFSNSRSEMNVSTLELGDSALYLCASSLAGTSGSDEQFFGPGTRLTVL.

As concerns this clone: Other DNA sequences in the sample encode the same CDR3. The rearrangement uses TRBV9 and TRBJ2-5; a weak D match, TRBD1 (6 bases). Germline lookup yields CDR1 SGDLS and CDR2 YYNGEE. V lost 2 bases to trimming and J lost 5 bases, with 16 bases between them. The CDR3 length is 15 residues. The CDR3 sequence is CASSVVGALPETQYF. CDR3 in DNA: TGTGCCAGCAGCGTGGTGGGGGCTCTCCCCGAGACCCAGTACTTC.

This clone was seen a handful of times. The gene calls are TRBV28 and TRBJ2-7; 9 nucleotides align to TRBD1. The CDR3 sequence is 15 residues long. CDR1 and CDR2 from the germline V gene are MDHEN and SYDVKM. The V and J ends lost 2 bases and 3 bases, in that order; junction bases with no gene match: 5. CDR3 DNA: TGTGCCAGCAGTTTAGGGGACAGGGCTATCTACGAGCAGTACTTC. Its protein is CASSLGDRAIYEQYF.

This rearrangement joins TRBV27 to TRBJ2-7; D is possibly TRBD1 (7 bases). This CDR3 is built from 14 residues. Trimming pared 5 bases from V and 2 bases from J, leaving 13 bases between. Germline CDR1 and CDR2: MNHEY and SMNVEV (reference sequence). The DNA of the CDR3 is TGTGCCAGCAGTCCTCAGGGGGGTCCCTACGAGCAGTACTTC. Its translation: CASSPQGGPYEQYF.

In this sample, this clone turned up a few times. CDR3 coding DNA: TGTGCCACCAACCGGGGGGTGGGATATGGCTACACCTTC. Translation: CATNRGVGYGYTF. The V gene is TRBV6-6, the J gene TRBJ1-2; tentatively, D is TRBD1 (5 bases). CDR1 is MNHNY, CDR2 SVGAGI, per germline (reference sequence). Trimming shortened V by 10 bases and J by 5 bases, and 17 bases separated the two germline ends. There are 13 residues in the CDR3.

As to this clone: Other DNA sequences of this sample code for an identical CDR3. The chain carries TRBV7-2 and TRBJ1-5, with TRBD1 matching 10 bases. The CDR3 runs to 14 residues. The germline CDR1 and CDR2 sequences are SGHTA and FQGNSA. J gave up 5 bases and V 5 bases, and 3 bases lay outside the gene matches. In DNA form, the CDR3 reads TGTGCCAGCAGCACCGGACAGGGGGATCAGCCCCAGCATTTT. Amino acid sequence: CASSTGQGDQPQHF.

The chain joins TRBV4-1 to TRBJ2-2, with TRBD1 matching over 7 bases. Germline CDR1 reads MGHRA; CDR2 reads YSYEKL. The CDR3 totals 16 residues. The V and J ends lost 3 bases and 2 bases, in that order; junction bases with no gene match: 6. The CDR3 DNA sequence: TGCGCCAGCAGCCACATCGACAGGGCTAACACCGGGGAGCTGTTTTTT. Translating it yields CASSHIDRANTGELFF.

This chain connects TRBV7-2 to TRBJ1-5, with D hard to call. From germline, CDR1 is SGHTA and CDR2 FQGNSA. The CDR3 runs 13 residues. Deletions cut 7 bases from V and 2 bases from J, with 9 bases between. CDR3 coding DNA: TGTGCCAGCAATCCCGGGGGCAATCAGCCCCAGCATTTT. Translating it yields CASNPGGNQPQHF.

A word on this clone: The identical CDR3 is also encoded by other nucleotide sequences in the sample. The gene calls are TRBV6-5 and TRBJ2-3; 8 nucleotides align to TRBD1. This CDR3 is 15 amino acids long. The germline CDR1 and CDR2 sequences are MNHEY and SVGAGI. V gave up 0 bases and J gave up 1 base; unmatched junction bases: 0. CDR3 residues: CASSYSGQGTDTQYF. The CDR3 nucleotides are TGTGCCAGCAGTTACTCGGGACAGGGCACAGATACGCAGTATTTT.

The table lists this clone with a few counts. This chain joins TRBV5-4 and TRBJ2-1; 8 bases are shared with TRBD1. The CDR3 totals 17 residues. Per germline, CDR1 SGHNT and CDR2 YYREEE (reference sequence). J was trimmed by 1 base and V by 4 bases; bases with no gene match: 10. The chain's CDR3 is CASSPSPGGESYNEQFF. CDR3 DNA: TGTGCCAGCAGCCCCTCCCCAGGGGGCGAGTCCTACAATGAGCAGTTCTTC. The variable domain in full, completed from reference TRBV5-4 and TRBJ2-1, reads ETGVTQSPTHLIKTRGQQVTLRCSSQSGHNTVSWYQQALGQGPQFIFQYYREEENGRGNFPPRFSGLQFPNYSSELNVNALELDDSALYLCASSPSPGGESYNEQFFGPGTRLTVL.

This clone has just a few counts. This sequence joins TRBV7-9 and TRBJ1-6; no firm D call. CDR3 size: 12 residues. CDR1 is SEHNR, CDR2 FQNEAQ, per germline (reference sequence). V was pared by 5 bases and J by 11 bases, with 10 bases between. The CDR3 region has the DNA TGTGCCAGCAGCGCCTCTAGTACACCCCTCCACTTT. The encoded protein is CASSASSTPLHF.

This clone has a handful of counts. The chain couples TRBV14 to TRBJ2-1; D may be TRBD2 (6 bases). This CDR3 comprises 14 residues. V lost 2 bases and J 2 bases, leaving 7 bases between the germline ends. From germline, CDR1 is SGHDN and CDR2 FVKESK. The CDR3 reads CASSQTSTYNEQFF. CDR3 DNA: TGTGCCAGCAGCCAAACTAGCACCTACAATGAGCAGTTCTTC. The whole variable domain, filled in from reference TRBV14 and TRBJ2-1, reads EAGVTQFPSHSVIEKGQTVTLRCDPISGHDNLYWYRRVMGKEIKFLLHFVKESKQDESGMPNNRFLAERTGGTYSTLKVQPAELEDSGVYFCASSQTSTYNEQFFGPGTRLTVL.

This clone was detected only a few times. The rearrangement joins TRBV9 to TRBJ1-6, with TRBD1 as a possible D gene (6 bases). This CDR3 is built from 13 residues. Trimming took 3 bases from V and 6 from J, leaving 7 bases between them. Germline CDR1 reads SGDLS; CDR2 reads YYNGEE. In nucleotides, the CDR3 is TGTGCCAGCAGCGAGGGGGGTAATTCACCCCTCCACTTT. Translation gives CASSEGGNSPLHF. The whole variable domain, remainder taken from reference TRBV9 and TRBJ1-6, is DSGVTQTPKHLITATGQRVTLRCSPRSGDLSVYWYQQSLDQGLQFLIQYYNGEERAKGNILERFSAQQFPDLHSELNLSSLELGDSALYFCASSEGGNSPLHFGNGTRLTVT.

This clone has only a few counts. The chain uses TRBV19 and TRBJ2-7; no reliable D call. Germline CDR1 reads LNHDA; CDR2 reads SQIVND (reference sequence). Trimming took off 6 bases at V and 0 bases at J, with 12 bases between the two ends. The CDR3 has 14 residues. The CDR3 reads CASRGTISSYEQYF. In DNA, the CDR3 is TGTGCCAGTAGGGGTACCATTAGCTCCTACGAGCAGTACTTC.

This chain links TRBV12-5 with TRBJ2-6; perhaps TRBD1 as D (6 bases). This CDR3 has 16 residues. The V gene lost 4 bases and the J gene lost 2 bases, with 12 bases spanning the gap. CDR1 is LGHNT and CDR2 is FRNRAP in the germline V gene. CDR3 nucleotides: TGTGCTAGTGGTTCCCGCTACAGGGCTGGGGCCAACGTCCTGACTTTC. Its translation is CASGSRYRAGANVLTF.

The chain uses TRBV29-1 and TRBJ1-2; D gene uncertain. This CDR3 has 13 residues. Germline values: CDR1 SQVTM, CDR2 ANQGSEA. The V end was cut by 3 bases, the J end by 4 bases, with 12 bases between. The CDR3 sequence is CSVDVSALYGYTF. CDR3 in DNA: TGCAGCGTTGATGTGTCGGCCCTCTATGGCTACACCTTC.

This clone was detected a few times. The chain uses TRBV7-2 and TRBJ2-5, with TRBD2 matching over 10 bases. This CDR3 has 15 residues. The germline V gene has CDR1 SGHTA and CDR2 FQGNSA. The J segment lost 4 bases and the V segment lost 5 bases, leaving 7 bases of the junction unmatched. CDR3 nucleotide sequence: TGTGCCAGCAGCCTTCAGCGGGGGGGCCGAGAGACCCAGTACTTC. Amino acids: CASSLQRGGRETQYF.

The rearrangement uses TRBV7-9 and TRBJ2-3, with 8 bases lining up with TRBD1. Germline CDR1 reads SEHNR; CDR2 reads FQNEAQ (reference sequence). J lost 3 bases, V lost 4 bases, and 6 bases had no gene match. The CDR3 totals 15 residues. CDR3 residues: CASSWTGSTTDTQYF. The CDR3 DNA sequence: TGTGCCAGCAGCTGGACAGGGTCTACGACAGATACGCAGTATTTT.